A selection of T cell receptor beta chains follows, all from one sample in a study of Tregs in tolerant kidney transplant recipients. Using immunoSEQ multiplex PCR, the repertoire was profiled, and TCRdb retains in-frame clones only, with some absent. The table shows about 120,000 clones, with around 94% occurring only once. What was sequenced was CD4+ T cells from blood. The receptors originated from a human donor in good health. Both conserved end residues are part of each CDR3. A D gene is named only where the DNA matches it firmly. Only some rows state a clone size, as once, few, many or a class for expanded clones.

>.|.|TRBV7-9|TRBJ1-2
TGTGCCAGCACCGTCGGGGGGGCGCGTGGCTACACCTTC
CASTVGGARGYTF
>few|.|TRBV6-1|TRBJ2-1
TGTGCCAGCGGTATCCACAATGAGCAGTTCTTC
CASGIHNEQFF
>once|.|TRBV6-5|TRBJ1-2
TGTGCCAGCAGTTACAAGAACTATGGCTACACCTTC
CASSYKNYGYTF
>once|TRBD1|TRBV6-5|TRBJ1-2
TGTGCCAGCAGACCATCAGGGGGCCTCGGCTACACCTTC
CASRPSGGLGYTF
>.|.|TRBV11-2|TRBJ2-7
TGTGCCAGCAGCTTCCTCGTTGGAAACTCCTACGAGCAGTACTTC
CASSFLVGNSYEQYF
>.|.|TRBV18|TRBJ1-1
TGTGCCAGCTCACCTTTACAGGCGAACACTGAAGCTTTCTTT
CASSPLQANTEAFF
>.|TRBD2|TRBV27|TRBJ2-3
TGTGCCAGCAGTCCTCCACTAGGGCGGGAGGGCTCAGATACGCAGTATTTT
CASSPPLGREGSDTQYF
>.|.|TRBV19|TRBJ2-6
TGTGCCAGTAGTATACCGGAGGGGGCGCCCCTCTCTGGGGCCAACGTCCTGACTTTC
CASSIPEGAPLSGANVLTF
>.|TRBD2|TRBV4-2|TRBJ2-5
TGTGCCAGCAGCCAACCCCAGCGGGAGGTAGGGGAGACCCAGTACTTC
CASSQPQREVGETQYF
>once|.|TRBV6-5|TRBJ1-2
TGTGCCAGCAGCCCCGACAGGATTAACTATGGCTACACCTTC
CASSPDRINYGYTF